The source of this TCR beta chain is a study of radiotherapy plus CTLA-4 blockade in lung cancer. Study summary: Roughly 17% of patients responded objectively, and approximately 31% achieved disease control. Overall study findings and caveats: After radiotherapy and ipilimumab, tumor-derived clones expanded in peripheral blood.

Chemo-refractory metastatic non-small-cell lung cancer patients received focal radiation with ipilimumab CTLA-4 blockade. As to this clone: Antigen unknown.

The protocol was immunoSEQ multiplex PCR, while the TCRdb copy is restricted to in-frame clones and leaves out a portion. The profile shows some 60,000 clones, 70% to 85% of them singletons. The CDR3 is made up of 15 amino acids. The germline CDR1 and CDR2 sequences are SGHAT and FQNNGV. With 3 bases removed from V and 3 bases from J, the gap between germline ends came to 12 bases. The sequence was obtained from a human donor with non-small cell lung cancer who had a partial response to radiotherapy plus ipilimumab. The chain is built from TRBV11-2 and TRBJ2-1; D may be TRBD2 (7 bases). The specimen comprised peripheral blood, sampled from a patient treated with radiotherapy plus ipilimumab. The CDR3 loop is CASSLTGGYYNEQFF. The CDR3 DNA is TGTGCCAGCAGCTTGACGGGGGGCTACTACAATGAGCAGTTCTTC.